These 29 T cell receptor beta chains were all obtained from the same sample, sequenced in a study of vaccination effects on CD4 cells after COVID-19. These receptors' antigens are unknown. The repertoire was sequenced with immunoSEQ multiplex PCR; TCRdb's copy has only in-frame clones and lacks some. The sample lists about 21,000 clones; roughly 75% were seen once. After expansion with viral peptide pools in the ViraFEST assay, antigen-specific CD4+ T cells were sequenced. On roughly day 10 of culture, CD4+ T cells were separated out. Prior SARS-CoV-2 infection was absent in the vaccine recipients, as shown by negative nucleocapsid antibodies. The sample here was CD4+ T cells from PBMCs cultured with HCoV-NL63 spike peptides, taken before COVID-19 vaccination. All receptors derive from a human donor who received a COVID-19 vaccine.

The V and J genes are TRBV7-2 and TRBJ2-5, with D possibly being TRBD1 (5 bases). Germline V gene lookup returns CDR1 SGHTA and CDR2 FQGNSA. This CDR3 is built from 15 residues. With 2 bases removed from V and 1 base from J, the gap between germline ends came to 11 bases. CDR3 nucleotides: TGTGCCAGCAGCTTAAGGGGTCTGGGCCAAGAGACCCAGTACTTC. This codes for CASSLRGLGQETQYF. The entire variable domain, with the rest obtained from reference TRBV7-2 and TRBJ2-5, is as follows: GAGVSQSPSNKVTEKGKDVELRCDPISGHTALYWYRQSLGQGLEFLIYFQGNSAPDKSGLPSDRFSAERTGGSVSTLTIQRTQQEDSAVYLCASSLRGLGQETQYFGPGTRLLVL.

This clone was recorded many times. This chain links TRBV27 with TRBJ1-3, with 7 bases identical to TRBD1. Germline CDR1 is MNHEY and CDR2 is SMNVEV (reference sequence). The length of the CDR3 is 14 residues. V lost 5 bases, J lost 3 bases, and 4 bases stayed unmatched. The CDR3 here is CASSVTGDGNTIYF. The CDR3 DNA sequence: TGTGCCAGCAGTGTCACAGGGGATGGAAACACCATATATTTT.

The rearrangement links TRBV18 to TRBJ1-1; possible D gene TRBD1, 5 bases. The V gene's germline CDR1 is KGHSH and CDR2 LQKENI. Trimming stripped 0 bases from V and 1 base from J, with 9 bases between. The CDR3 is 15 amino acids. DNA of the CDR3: TGTGCCAGCTCACCACCTGGACAAGCGAACACTGAAGCTTTCTTT. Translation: CASSPPGQANTEAFF.

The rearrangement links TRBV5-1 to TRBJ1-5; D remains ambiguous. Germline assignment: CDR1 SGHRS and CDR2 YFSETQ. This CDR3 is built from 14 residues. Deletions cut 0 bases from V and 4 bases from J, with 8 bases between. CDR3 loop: CASSLEGTNQPQHF. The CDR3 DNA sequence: TGCGCCAGCAGCTTGGAGGGCACGAATCAGCCCCAGCATTTT.

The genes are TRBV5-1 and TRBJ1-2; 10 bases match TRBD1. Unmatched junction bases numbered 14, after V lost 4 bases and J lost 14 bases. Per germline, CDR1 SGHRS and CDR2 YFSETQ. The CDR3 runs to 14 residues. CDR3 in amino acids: CASSAGTGASMLTF. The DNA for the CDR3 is TGCGCCAGCAGCGCCGGGACAGGGGCTAGTATGTTAACCTTC.

CDR3 coding DNA: TGTGCCAGCAGCTTTTCTGGGGGGGCGTCTTACAATGAGCAGTTCTTC. This translates into CASSFSGGASYNEQFF. The chain couples TRBV7-2 to TRBJ2-1; D is perhaps TRBD2 (7 bases). The CDR3 covers 16 residues. The V end was cut by 3 bases, the J end by 4 bases, with 16 bases between. The V gene's germline CDR1 is SGHTA and CDR2 FQGNSA.

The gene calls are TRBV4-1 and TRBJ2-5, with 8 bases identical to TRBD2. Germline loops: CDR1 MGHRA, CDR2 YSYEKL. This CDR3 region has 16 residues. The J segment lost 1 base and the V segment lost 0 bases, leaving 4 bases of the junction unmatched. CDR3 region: CASSQDWSGGQETQYF. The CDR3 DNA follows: TGCGCCAGCAGCCAAGATTGGAGCGGGGGCCAAGAGACCCAGTACTTC.

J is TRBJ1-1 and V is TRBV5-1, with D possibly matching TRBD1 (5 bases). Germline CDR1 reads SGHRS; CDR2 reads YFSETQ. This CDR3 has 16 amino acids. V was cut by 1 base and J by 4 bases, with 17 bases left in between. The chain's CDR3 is CASSLMGQGGTTEAFF. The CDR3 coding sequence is TGCGCCAGCAGCTTGATGGGCCAGGGAGGGACCACTGAAGCTTTCTTT.

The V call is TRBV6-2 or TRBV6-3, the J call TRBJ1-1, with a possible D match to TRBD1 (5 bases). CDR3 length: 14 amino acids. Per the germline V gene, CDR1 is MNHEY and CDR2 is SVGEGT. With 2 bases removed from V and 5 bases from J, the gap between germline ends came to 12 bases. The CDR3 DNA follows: TGTGCCAGCAGTTACCCGGGACTATCAACTGAAGCTTTCTTT. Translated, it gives CASSYPGLSTEAFF.

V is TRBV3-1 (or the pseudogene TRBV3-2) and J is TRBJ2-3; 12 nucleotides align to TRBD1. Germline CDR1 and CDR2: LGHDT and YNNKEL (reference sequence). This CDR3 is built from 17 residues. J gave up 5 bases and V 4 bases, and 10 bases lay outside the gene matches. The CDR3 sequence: CASSPTPGTGGIDTQYF. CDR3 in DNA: TGTGCCAGCAGCCCCACCCCCGGGACAGGGGGCATAGATACGCAGTATTTT.

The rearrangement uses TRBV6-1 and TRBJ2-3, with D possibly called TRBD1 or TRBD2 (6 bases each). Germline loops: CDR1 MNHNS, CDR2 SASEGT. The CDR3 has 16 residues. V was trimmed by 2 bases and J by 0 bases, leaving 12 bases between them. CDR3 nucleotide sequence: TGTGCCAGCAGTGAATGGGCGGGGACAAGCACAGATACGCAGTATTTT. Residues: CASSEWAGTSTDTQYF.

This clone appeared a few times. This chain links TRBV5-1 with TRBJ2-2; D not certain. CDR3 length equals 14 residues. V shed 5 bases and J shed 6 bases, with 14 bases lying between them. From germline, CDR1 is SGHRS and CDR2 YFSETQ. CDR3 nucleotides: TGCGCCAGCAGACCTGTGACCCTGTCCGGGGAGCTGTTTTTT. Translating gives CASRPVTLSGELFF.

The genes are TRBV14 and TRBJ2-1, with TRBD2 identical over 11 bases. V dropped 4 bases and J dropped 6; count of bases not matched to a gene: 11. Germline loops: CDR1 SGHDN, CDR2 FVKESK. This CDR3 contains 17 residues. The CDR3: CASSRFGGTSGINEQFF. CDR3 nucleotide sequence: TGTGCCAGCAGCCGGTTCGGGGGGACTAGCGGAATCAATGAGCAGTTCTTC.

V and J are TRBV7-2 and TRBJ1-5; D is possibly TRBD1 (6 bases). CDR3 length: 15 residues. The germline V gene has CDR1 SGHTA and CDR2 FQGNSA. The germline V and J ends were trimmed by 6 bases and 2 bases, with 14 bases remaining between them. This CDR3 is CASSSQGGGNQPQHF. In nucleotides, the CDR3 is TGTGCCAGCAGTTCACAAGGGGGGGGCAATCAGCCCCAGCATTTT.

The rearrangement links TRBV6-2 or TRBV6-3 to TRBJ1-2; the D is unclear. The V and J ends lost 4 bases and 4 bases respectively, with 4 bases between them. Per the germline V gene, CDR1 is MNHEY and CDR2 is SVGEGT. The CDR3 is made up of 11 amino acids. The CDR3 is CASSFSYGYTF. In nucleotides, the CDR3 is TGTGCCAGCAGTTTTTCCTATGGCTACACCTTC.

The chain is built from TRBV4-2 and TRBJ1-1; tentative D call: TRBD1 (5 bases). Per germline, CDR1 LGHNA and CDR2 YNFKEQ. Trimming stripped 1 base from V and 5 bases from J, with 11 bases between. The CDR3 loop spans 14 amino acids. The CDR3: CASSQVTGETEAFF. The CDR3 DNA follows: TGTGCCAGCAGCCAAGTGACGGGGGAGACTGAAGCTTTCTTT.

This CDR3 is CASIATGQGIYGYTF. Here the CDR3 DNA reads TGTGCCAGCATCGCCACCGGACAGGGCATATATGGCTACACCTTC. The rearrangement uses TRBV7-2 and TRBJ1-2; 8 bases are a match to TRBD1. The CDR3 is 15 amino acids. V trimming: 7 bases; J trimming: 5 bases; junction bases outside the gene matches: 12. Germline V gives CDR1 SGHTA, CDR2 FQGNSA.

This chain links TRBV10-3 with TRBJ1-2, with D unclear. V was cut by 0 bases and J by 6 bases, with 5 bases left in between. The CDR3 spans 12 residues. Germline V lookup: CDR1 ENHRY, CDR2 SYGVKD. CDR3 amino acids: CAISESTHGYTF. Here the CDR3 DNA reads TGTGCCATCAGTGAGTCGACTCATGGCTACACCTTC.

The CDR3 DNA reads as TGTGCCAGCAGTTCTACCGGGACACTCATCGGTAATGAAAAACTGTTTTTT. This sequence encodes CASSSTGTLIGNEKLFF. The chain employs TRBV27 and TRBJ1-4, with a tentative D call TRBD1 (6 bases). V was clipped by 4 bases and J by 4 bases, with 19 bases between them. The CDR3 spans 17 residues. CDR1 and CDR2 from the germline V gene are MNHEY and SMNVEV (reference sequence).

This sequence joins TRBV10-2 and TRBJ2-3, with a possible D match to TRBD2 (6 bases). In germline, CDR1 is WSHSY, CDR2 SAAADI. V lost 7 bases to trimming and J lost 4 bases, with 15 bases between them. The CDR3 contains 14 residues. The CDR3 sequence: CASKSGTYPDTQYF. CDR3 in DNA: TGCGCCAGCAAATCCGGGACTTACCCAGATACGCAGTATTTT.

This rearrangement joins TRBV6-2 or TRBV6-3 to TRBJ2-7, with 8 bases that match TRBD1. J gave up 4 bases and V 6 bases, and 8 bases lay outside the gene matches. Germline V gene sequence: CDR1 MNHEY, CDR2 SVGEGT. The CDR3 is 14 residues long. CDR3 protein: CASSLPWTGYEQYF. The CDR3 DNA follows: TGTGCCAGCAGCCTACCCTGGACAGGGTACGAGCAGTACTTC.

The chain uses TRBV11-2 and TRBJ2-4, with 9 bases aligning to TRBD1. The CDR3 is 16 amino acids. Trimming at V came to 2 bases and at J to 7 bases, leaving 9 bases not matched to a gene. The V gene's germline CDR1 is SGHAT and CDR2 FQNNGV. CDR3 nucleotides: TGTGCCAGCAGCTTAAGTTTGGGGACAGGGCAGAACATTCAGTACTTC. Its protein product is CASSLSLGTGQNIQYF. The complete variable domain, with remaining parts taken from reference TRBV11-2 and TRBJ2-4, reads EAGVAQSPRYKIIEKRQSVAFWCNPISGHATLYWYQQILGQGPKLLIQFQNNGVVDDSQLPKDRFSAERLKGVDSTLKIQPAKLEDSAVYLCASSLSLGTGQNIQYFGAGTRLSVL.

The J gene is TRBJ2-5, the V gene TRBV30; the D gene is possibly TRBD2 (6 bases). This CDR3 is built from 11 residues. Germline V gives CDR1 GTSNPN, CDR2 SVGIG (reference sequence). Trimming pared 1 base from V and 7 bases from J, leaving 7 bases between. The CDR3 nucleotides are TGTGCCTGGAGTGGGCGGGGGACCCAGTACTTC. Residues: CAWSGRGTQYF.

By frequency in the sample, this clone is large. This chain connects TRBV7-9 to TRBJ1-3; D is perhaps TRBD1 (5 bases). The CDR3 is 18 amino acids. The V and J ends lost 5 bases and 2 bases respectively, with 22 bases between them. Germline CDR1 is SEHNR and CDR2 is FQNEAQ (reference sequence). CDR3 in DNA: TGTGCCAGCAGCCCCCGGACCCAATCAGGGTCCCCTGGAAACACCATATATTTT. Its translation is CASSPRTQSGSPGNTIYF.

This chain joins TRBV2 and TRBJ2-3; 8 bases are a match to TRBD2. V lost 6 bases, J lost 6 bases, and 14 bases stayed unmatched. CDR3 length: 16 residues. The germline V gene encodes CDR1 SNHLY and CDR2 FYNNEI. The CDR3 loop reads CASSGGARGALDTQYF. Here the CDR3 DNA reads TGTGCCAGCAGCGGGGGGGCCCGAGGGGCGCTGGATACGCAGTATTTT.

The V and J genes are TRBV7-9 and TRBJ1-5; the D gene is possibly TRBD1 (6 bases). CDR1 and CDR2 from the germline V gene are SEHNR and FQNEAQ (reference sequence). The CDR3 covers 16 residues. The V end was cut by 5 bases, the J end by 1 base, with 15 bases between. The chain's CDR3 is CASSLTGTTSNQPQHF. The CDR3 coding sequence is TGTGCCAGCAGCCTTACCGGGACAACGAGCAATCAGCCCCAGCATTTT. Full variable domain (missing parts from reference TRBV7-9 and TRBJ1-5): DTGVSQNPRHKITKRGQNVTFRCDPISEHNRLYWYRQTLGQGPEFLTYFQNEAQLEKSRLLSDRFSAERPKGSFSTLEIQRTEQGDSAMYLCASSLTGTTSNQPQHFGDGTRLSIL.

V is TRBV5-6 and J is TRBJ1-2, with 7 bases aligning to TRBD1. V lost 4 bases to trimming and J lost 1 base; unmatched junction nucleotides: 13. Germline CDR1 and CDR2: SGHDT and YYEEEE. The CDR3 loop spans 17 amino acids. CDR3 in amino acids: CASSVQGPPWGNYGYTF. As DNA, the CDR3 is TGTGCCAGCAGCGTACAGGGGCCACCTTGGGGTAACTATGGCTACACCTTC.

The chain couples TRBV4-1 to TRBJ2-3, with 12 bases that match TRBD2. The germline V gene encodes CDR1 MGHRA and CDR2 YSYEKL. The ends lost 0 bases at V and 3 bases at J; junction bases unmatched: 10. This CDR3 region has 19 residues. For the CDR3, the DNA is TGCGCCAGCAGCCAAGACCCCCCACTAGCGGGGGGCCGGACAGATACGCAGTATTTT. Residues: CASSQDPPLAGGRTDTQYF.

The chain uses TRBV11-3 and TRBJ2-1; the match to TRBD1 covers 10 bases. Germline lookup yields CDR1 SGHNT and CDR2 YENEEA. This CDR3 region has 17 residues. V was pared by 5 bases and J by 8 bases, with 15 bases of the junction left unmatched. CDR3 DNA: TGTGCCAGCAGCGCAAATGGACAGGGGGGAGTGGTGGATGAGCAGTTCTTC. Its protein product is CASSANGQGGVVDEQFF.